Below are 32 T cell receptor beta chains sequenced from a single sample in a study of response to subunit inactivated influenza vaccine. TCRdb reprocessed the RT-PCR reads via MiXCR and lists one record per CDR3 protein. In the table there are 500,000 to 600,000 distinct CDR3 sequences, around 13% of which are singletons. The source was PBMCs from blood, collected about 6 weeks after vaccination. The source is a man aged 45-60 years who received an inactivated influenza vaccine.

This clonotype was seen a few times. In nucleotides, the CDR3 is TGCGCCAGCAATCCAGGATGGGGGGTTTACAATGAGCAGTTCTTC. Its protein is CASNPGWGVYNEQFF. V gene TRBV10-2 combines with J gene TRBJ2-1; the D gene is possibly TRBD2 (6 bases). With 7 bases removed from V and 4 bases from J, the gap between germline ends came to 17 bases. Germline V gene data show CDR1 as WSHSY and CDR2 as SAAADI. The CDR3 is 15 residues long.

This sequence joins TRBV7-2 and TRBJ2-2, with D perhaps TRBD1 (7 bases). The V and J ends lost 1 base and 5 bases respectively, with 14 bases between them. CDR1 and CDR2 from the germline V gene are SGHTA and FQGNSA. This CDR3 region has 16 residues. The chain's CDR3 is CASSLDSTGRTGELFF. The CDR3 DNA follows: TGTGCCAGCAGCTTAGATTCGACAGGGAGGACCGGGGAGCTGTTTTTT.

This clonotype was seen many times. This chain joins TRBV29-1 and TRBJ2-7, with D tentatively TRBD1 or TRBD2 (5 bases each). V was trimmed by 4 bases and J by 3 bases, leaving 16 bases between them. Germline V gene data show CDR1 as SQVTM and CDR2 as ANQGSEA. The CDR3 consists of 14 residues. In DNA form, the CDR3 reads TGCAGCGTTGTCTCCTTCGGGGCAGACTACGAGCAGTACTTC. Its translation is CSVVSFGADYEQYF.

This clonotype has a handful of counts. V usage is TRBV12-3 or TRBV12-4 and J usage is TRBJ2-3; TRBD2 is a possible D gene (5 bases). This CDR3 is built from 14 residues. V lost 5 bases and J 1 base, leaving 10 bases between the germline ends. CDR3 sequence reads: CASSPGDRTDTQYF. The CDR3 DNA reads TGTGCCAGCAGTCCCGGGGATCGCACAGATACGCAGTATTTT.

This clonotype was seen many times. The chain carries TRBV10-3 and TRBJ2-7; 9 bases line up with TRBD2. V shed 6 bases, J shed 5 bases, and the junction held 11 bases outside the gene matches. Germline V gene lookup returns CDR1 ENHRY and CDR2 SYGVKD. The CDR3 covers 15 residues. The CDR3 bases are TGTGCCATCAGCGGTTGGCGGGAGGGCCATCACGAGCAGTACTTC. Translating it yields CAISGWREGHHEQYF.

This chain joins TRBV9 and TRBJ2-5; the match to TRBD1 covers 8 bases. The V gene's germline CDR1 is SGDLS and CDR2 YYNGEE. This CDR3 region has 15 residues. The ends lost 0 bases at V and 4 bases at J; junction bases unmatched: 5. CDR3 nucleotide sequence: TGTGCCAGCAGCGTAGGTAGTCAGGGGGCAGAGACCCAGTACTTC. Translating gives CASSVGSQGAETQYF.

Only a few counts were recorded for this clonotype. The chain links TRBV24-1 to TRBJ2-5; 10 nucleotides agree with TRBD2. The CDR3 has 15 amino acids. Per germline, CDR1 KGHDR and CDR2 SFDVKD. The V and J ends lost 0 bases and 5 bases, in that order; junction bases with no gene match: 2. CDR3 sequence reads: CATSDLTSGVETQYF. Written as DNA, the CDR3 is TGTGCCACCAGTGATTTGACTAGCGGGGTGGAGACCCAGTACTTC.

The chain is built from TRBV3-1 and TRBJ2-7; D is possibly TRBD1 (5 bases). The germline V gene encodes CDR1 LGHDT and CDR2 YNNKEL (reference sequence). V lost 0 bases to trimming and J lost 2 bases, with 11 bases between them. The CDR3 contains 15 residues. The CDR3 coding sequence is TGTGCCAGCAGCCAAGATCTGGGGCTCACCTACGAGCAGTACTTC. This sequence encodes CASSQDLGLTYEQYF.

This clonotype occurred many times. This sequence joins TRBV12-3 or TRBV12-4 and TRBJ2-1; maybe TRBD2 (5 bases). CDR3 length equals 16 residues. Trimming stripped 1 base from V and 9 bases from J, with 19 bases between. CDR3 loop: CASSLGVDSLPSEQFF. Written as DNA, the CDR3 is TGTGCCAGCAGTTTAGGAGTGGACTCCCTCCCCTCTGAGCAGTTCTTC.

The chain carries TRBV19 and TRBJ2-7; TRBD1 agrees at 7 bases. Trimming took 4 bases from V and 6 from J; bases not matched to a gene: 12. Germline V gene data show CDR1 as LNHDA and CDR2 as SQIVND (reference sequence). The CDR3 totals 15 residues. Here the CDR3 reads CASSSPGQTYFEQYF. The CDR3 region has the DNA TGTGCCAGTAGTAGCCCGGGACAGACTTACTTCGAGCAGTACTTC.

A few counts support this clonotype. The chain joins TRBV15 to TRBJ2-1; D gene unclear. V was shortened by 0 bases and J by 0 bases, with 9 bases between the two germline ends. From germline, CDR1 is LNHNV and CDR2 YYDKDF (reference sequence). This CDR3 contains 16 residues. CDR3 sequence (DNA): TGTGCCACCAGCAGAGACCTGCGGAGCTCCTACAATGAGCAGTTCTTC. Amino acid sequence: CATSRDLRSSYNEQFF.

This clonotype was picked up many times. The chain joins TRBV7-2 to TRBJ2-3; either TRBD1 or TRBD2 may supply D (5 bases each). Germline V lookup: CDR1 SGHTA, CDR2 FQGNSA. The CDR3 extends over 14 amino acids. Trimming removed 5 bases at V and 8 bases at J, with 17 bases between. The CDR3 DNA reads as TGTGCCAGCAGCCCATACGGGGCCGCGGGTACGCAGTATTTT. It specifies CASSPYGAAGTQYF.

This clonotype was observed at least ten times. The gene calls are TRBV19 and TRBJ2-7; possible D gene TRBD1, 5 bases. Germline V gene data show CDR1 as LNHDA and CDR2 as SQIVND (reference sequence). The CDR3 runs 14 residues. The V gene lost 4 bases and the J gene lost 0 bases, with 10 bases spanning the gap. For the CDR3, the DNA is TGTGCCAGTAGTAAGGGGCAGGCCTCCTACGAGCAGTACTTC. It yields the protein CASSKGQASYEQYF.

The table lists this clonotype with a few counts. The genes are TRBV5-1 and TRBJ1-1; possibly TRBD1 for D (5 bases). CDR1 SGHRS and CDR2 YFSETQ come from the germline V gene. V lost 6 bases and J lost 0, with 12 bases in between. This CDR3 comprises 14 residues. Here the CDR3 DNA reads TGCGCCAGCAACCTTGGACATTTGAACACTGAAGCTTTCTTT. Amino acid sequence: CASNLGHLNTEAFF.

This clonotype occurred a few times. The chain carries TRBV9 and TRBJ2-1; 8 bases match TRBD2. From germline, CDR1 is SGDLS and CDR2 YYNGEE. V trimming: 0 bases; J trimming: 8 bases; junction bases outside the gene matches: 13. The CDR3 has 17 residues. CDR3 region: CASSVALGTRVLDEQFF. CDR3 in DNA: TGTGCCAGCAGCGTAGCGTTGGGGACTAGGGTCTTGGATGAGCAGTTCTTC.

This clonotype came up a few times. CDR3 in amino acids: CASKEGAGSYNEQFF. The CDR3 nucleotides read TGTGCCAGCAAAGAGGGGGCGGGTTCCTACAATGAGCAGTTCTTC. The chain links TRBV7-3 to TRBJ2-1; 7 bases line up with TRBD1. The germline gives CDR1 SGHTA, CDR2 FQGTGA. This CDR3 is 15 amino acids long. V trimming: 7 bases; J trimming: 1 base; junction bases outside the gene matches: 7. Variable domain in full (rest from reference TRBV7-3 and TRBJ2-1): GAGVSQTPSNKVTEKGKYVELRCDPISGHTALYWYRQSLGQGPEFLIYFQGTGAADDSGLPNDRFFAVRPEGSVSTLKIQRTERGDSAVYLCASKEGAGSYNEQFFGPGTRLTVL.

For this clonotype: One junction end disagrees with the germline gene, perhaps due to a read error. The chain employs TRBV7-2 and TRBJ2-7; D is uncertain. The length of the CDR3 is 15 residues. Germline V gene sequence: CDR1 SGHTA, CDR2 FQGNSA. CDR3 in amino acids: CASSIAGDLAYEQYF. The CDR3, as DNA: TGTGCCAGCAGCATAGCAGGAGATTTAGCCTACGAGCAGTACTTC.

The chain is built from TRBV20-1 and TRBJ1-6; no clear D. Looked up from germline, CDR1 is DFQATT and CDR2 is SNEGSKA (reference sequence). CDR3 length: 15 residues. V was clipped by 3 bases and J by 0 bases, with 9 bases between them. The CDR3 here is CSARVGSSYNSPLHF. The CDR3 DNA reads as TGCAGTGCTAGGGTTGGGAGCTCCTATAATTCACCCCTCCACTTT.

This clonotype was seen a handful of times. This chain connects TRBV18 to TRBJ2-3; D call uncertain. CDR3 length: 17 residues. Trimming took 3 bases from V and 7 from J, leaving 23 bases between them. Germline CDR1 reads KGHSH; CDR2 reads LQKENI. The CDR3 here is CASSPPRLGGPTNTQYF. The CDR3 DNA follows: TGTGCCAGCTCACCCCCACGACTGGGCGGACCCACGAATACGCAGTATTTT.

The table lists this clonotype with many counts. This chain links TRBV12-3 or TRBV12-4 with TRBJ1-2; TRBD1 might be the D (5 bases). The CDR3 spans 14 residues. V was trimmed by 6 bases and J by 8 bases, leaving 19 bases between them. In nucleotides, the CDR3 is TGTGCCAGCAGCCCTTTCAGGGTTAGGGAGGGCTACACCTTC. This sequence encodes CASSPFRVREGYTF.

The chain has TRBV28 and TRBJ2-1; 12 nucleotides match TRBD2. V was clipped by 6 bases and J by 0 bases; unmatched bases: 9. CDR1 is MDHEN and CDR2 is SYDVKM in the germline V gene. The length of the CDR3 is 18 residues. As DNA, the CDR3 is TGTGCCAGCAGCCCCGGGACTAGCGGGCAGAGCTCCTACAATGAGCAGTTCTTC. It yields the protein CASSPGTSGQSSYNEQFF.

The table lists this clonotype with a few counts. This chain connects TRBV20-1 to TRBJ2-3; the D gene is possibly TRBD2 (5 bases). The CDR3 spans 15 residues. Germline CDR1 is DFQATT and CDR2 is SNEGSKA (reference sequence). V lost 6 bases and J 4 bases, leaving 20 bases between the germline ends. Here the CDR3 DNA reads TGCAGTGCACATGGCCGCGGGCTGGCATCAGATACGCAGTATTTT. Its protein product is CSAHGRGLASDTQYF.

This clonotype was counted at least ten times. The chain has TRBV6-5 and TRBJ2-7; D gene unclear. V was cut by 5 bases and J by 6 bases, with 11 bases left in between. The CDR3 covers 12 residues. In germline, CDR1 is MNHEY, CDR2 SVGAGI. The CDR3 nucleotides are TGTGCCAGCAGTAAGGACCAGTCCGAGCAGTACTTC. It specifies CASSKDQSEQYF.

This clonotype turned up a few times. V and J are TRBV5-1 and TRBJ2-7; 10 nucleotides match TRBD2. Germline V lookup: CDR1 SGHRS, CDR2 YFSETQ. The CDR3 is 16 amino acids. The J segment lost 7 bases and the V segment lost 2 bases, leaving 12 bases of the junction unmatched. This CDR3 is CASSFTSGAGLREQYF. The DNA for the CDR3 is TGCGCCAGCAGCTTCACTAGCGGGGCGGGTCTGAGGGAGCAGTACTTC. Supplemented by reference TRBV5-1 and TRBJ2-7, the full variable domain reads KAGVTQTPRYLIKTRGQQVTLSCSPISGHRSVSWYQQTPGQGLQFLFEYFSETQRNKGNFPGRFSGRQFSNSRSEMNVSTLELGDSALYLCASSFTSGAGLREQYFGPGTRLTVT.

The rearrangement joins TRBV4-1 to TRBJ1-1; perhaps TRBD1 as D (5 bases). CDR3 length: 15 residues. V lost 1 base and J lost 0, with 9 bases in between. CDR1 MGHRA and CDR2 YSYEKL come from the germline V gene. The chain's CDR3 is CASSQASGVNTEAFF. The CDR3 nucleotides read TGCGCCAGCAGCCAAGCGTCGGGGGTGAACACTGAAGCTTTCTTT.

This clonotype has more than one count but fewer than ten. The junction departs from germline at one end; a sequencing error may be responsible. V usage is TRBV20-1 and J usage is TRBJ2-2; 11 positions agree with TRBD2. This CDR3 has 16 amino acids. CDR1 DFQATT and CDR2 SNEGSKA come from the germline V gene (reference sequence). The CDR3 nucleotides are TGCTGTGCTAGCACCCTAGCGGGAGGGAACACCGGGGAGCTGTTTTTT. This codes for CCASTLAGGNTGELFF.

This clonotype was seen ten or more times. This rearrangement joins TRBV12-3 or TRBV12-4 to TRBJ1-1, with D perhaps matching TRBD1 (5 bases). The length of the CDR3 is 13 residues. Trimming removed 2 bases at V and 3 bases at J, with 7 bases between. The CDR3 protein is CASSLRGDTEAFF. The CDR3 coding sequence is TGTGCCAGCAGTTTAAGGGGAGACACTGAAGCTTTCTTT.

This clonotype was detected many times. The chain has TRBV4-2 and TRBJ2-2; 8 bases align to TRBD2. The germline gives CDR1 LGHNA, CDR2 YNFKEQ. This CDR3 region has 14 residues. V was pared by 8 bases and J by 6 bases, with 8 bases of the junction left unmatched. As DNA, the CDR3 is TGTGCCAGCGAGGATAGCGGGAATCCCGGGGAGCTGTTTTTT. It encodes CASEDSGNPGELFF.

Ten or more counts support this clonotype. This chain joins TRBV20-1 and TRBJ1-4; 7 bases are shared with TRBD1. Germline CDR1 is DFQATT and CDR2 is SNEGSKA (reference sequence). V dropped 3 bases and J dropped 5; count of bases not matched to a gene: 3. The CDR3 length is 13 residues. This CDR3 is CSASRGGNEKLFF. CDR3 coding DNA: TGCAGTGCTAGCAGGGGGGGGAATGAAAAACTGTTTTTT.

This clonotype was counted at least ten times. The CDR3 DNA follows: TGCAGCGCCGACGGGGGTGAAGGACAGGGAAGTGGGGAGACCCAGTACTTC. Residues: CSADGGEGQGSGETQYF. The V call is TRBV29-1, the J call TRBJ2-5; 8 nucleotides line up with TRBD1. V gave up 7 bases and J gave up 5 bases; unmatched junction bases: 21. The CDR3 is 17 residues long. CDR1 and CDR2 (germline): SQVTM, ANQGSEA.

The sample holds many counts of this clonotype. The rearrangement uses TRBV9 and TRBJ2-2; 8 bases map to TRBD2. The CDR3 has 15 residues. V lost 0 bases and J lost 5; bases outside the gene matches: 3. Germline lookup yields CDR1 SGDLS and CDR2 YYNGEE. CDR3 region: CASSVGSSGTGELFF. For the CDR3, the DNA is TGTGCCAGCAGCGTAGGTTCTAGCGGGACCGGGGAGCTGTTTTTT. The variable domain in full, completed from reference TRBV9 and TRBJ2-2, reads DSGVTQTPKHLITATGQRVTLRCSPRSGDLSVYWYQQSLDQGLQFLIQYYNGEERAKGNILERFSAQQFPDLHSELNLSSLELGDSALYFCASSVGSSGTGELFFGEGSRLTVL.

In its sample, this clonotype was seen a few times. The rearrangement links TRBV5-1 to TRBJ2-7, with a weak D call TRBD1 (6 bases). Trimming took off 0 bases at V and 7 bases at J, with 11 bases between the two ends. The length of the CDR3 is 13 residues. Germline V gene data show CDR1 as SGHRS and CDR2 as YFSETQ. In nucleotides, the CDR3 is TGCGCCAGCAGCTTGGAGGGACACCAGGAGCAGTACTTC. Translation: CASSLEGHQEQYF.